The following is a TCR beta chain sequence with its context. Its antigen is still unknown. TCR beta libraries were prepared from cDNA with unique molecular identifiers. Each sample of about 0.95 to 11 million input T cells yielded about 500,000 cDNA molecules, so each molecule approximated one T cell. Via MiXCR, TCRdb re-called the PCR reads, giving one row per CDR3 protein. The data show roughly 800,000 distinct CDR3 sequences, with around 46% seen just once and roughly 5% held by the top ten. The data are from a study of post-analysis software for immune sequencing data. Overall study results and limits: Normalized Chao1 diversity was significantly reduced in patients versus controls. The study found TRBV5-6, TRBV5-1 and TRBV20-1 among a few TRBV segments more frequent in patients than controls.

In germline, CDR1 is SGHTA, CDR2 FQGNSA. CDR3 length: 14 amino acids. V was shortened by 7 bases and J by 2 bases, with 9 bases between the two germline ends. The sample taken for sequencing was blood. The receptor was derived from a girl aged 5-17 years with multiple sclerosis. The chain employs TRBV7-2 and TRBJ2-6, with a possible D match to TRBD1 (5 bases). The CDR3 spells CASNPDTGANVLTF. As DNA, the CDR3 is TGTGCCAGCAACCCGGACACTGGGGCCAACGTCCTGACTTTC.